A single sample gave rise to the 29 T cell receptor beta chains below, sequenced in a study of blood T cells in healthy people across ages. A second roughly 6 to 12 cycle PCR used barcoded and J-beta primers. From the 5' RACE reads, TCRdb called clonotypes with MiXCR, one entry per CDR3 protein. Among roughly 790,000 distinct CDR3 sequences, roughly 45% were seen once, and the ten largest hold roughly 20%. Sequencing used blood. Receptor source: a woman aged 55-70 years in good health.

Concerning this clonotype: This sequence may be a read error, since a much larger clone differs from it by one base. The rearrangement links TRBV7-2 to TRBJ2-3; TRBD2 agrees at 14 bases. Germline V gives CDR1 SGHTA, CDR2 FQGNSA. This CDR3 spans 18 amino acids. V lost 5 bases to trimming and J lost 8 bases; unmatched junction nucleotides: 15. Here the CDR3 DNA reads TGTGCCAGCAGCCCGACTAGCGGGGGGGTTTCTACGGGAGGTACGCAGTATTTT. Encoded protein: CASSPTSGGVSTGGTQYF.

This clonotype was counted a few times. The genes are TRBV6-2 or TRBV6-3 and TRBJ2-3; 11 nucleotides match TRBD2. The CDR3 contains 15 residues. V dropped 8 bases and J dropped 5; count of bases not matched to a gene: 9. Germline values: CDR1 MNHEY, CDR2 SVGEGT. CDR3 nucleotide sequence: TGTGCCAGCCAAGTAGCGGGAGGGCCAAGAGATACGCAGTATTTT. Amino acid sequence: CASQVAGGPRDTQYF.

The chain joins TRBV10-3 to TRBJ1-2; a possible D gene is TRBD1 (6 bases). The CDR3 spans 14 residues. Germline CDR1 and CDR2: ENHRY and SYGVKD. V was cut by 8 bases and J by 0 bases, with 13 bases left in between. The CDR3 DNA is TGTGCCATCGCCCCAGGGGAAACTAACTATGGCTACACCTTC. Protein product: CAIAPGETNYGYTF.

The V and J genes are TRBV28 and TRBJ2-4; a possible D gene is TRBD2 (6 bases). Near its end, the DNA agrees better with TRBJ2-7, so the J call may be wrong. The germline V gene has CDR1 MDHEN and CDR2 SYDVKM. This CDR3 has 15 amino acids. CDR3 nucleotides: TGTGCCAGCAGTTTATACCAGGGAGGAGGATACGAGCAGTACTTC. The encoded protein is CASSLYQGGGYEQYF.

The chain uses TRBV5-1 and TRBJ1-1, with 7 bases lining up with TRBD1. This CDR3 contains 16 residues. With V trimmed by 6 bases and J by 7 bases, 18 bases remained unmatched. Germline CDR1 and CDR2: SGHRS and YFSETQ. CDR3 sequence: CASNQSDRVSGGEAFF. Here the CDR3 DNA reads TGCGCCAGCAACCAGTCCGACAGGGTCTCCGGCGGTGAAGCTTTCTTT.

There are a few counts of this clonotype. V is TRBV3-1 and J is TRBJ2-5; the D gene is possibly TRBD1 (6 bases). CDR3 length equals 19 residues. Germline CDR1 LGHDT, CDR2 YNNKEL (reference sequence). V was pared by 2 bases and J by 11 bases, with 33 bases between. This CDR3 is CASSQSLVTSVRGGYEQYF. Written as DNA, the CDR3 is TGTGCCAGCAGCCAAAGTTTAGTAACCTCCGTCAGGGGCGGCTATGAGCAGTACTTC.

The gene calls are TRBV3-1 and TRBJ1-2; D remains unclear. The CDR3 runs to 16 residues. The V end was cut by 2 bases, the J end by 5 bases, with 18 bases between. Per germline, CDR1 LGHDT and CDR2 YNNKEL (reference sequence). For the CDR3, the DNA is TGTGCCAGCAGCCAACCCTTGACTGGAAAGATTTATGGCTACACCTTC. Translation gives CASSQPLTGKIYGYTF. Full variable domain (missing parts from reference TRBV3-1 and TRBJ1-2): DTAVSQTPKYLVTQMGNDKSIKCEQNLGHDTMYWYKQDSKKFLKIMFSYNNKELIINETVPNRFSPKSPDKAHLNLHINSLELGDSAVYFCASSQPLTGKIYGYTFGSGTRLTVV.

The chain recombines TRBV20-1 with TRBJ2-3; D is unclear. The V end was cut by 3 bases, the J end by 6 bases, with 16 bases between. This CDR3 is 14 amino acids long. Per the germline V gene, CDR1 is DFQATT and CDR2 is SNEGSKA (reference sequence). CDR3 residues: CSARTAFYSDTQYF. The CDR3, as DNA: TGCAGTGCTAGGACGGCATTCTACAGTGATACGCAGTATTTT.

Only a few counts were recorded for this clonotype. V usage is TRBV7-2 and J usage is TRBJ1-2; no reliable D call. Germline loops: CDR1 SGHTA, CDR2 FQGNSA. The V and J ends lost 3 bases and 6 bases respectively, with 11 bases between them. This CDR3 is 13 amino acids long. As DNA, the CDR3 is TGTGCCAGCAGCTTCCCAGCCTCTGATGGCTACACCTTC. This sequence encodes CASSFPASDGYTF.

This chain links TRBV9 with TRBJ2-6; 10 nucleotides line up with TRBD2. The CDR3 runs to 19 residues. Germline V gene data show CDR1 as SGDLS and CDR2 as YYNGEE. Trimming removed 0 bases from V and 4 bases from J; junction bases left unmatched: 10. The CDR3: CASSVAGLAAPVGANVLTF. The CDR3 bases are TGTGCCAGCAGCGTAGCTGGACTAGCGGCCCCGGTAGGGGCCAACGTCCTGACTTTC. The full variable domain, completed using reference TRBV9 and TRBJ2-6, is DSGVTQTPKHLITATGQRVTLRCSPRSGDLSVYWYQQSLDQGLQFLIQYYNGEERAKGNILERFSAQQFPDLHSELNLSSLELGDSALYFCASSVAGLAAPVGANVLTFGAGSRLTVL.

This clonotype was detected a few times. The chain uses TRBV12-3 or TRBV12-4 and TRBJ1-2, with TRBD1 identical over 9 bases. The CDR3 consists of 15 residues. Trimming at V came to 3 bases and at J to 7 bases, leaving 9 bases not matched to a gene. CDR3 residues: CASSFSGQGRGGYTF. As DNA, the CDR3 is TGTGCCAGCAGTTTCTCGGGACAGGGTAGAGGTGGCTACACCTTC.

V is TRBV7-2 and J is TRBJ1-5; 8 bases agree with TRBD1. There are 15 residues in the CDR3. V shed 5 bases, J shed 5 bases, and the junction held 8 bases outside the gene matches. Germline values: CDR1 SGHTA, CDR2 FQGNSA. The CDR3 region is CASSASGTGHQPQHF. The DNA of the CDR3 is TGTGCCAGCAGCGCTTCCGGGACAGGACATCAGCCCCAGCATTTT.

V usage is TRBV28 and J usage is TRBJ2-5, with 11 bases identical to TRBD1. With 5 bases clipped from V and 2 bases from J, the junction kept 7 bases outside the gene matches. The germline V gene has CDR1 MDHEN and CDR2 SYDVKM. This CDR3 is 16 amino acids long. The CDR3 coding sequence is TGTGCCAGCAGTCGACCGGGACAGGGGGTTCAAGAGACCCAGTACTTC. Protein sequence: CASSRPGQGVQETQYF.

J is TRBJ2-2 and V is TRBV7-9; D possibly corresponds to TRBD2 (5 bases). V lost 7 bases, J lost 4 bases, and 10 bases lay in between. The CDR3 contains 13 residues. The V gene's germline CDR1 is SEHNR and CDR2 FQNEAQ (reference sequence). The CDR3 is CASTPAGTGELFF. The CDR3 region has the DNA TGTGCCAGCACCCCCGCGGGCACCGGGGAGCTGTTTTTT.

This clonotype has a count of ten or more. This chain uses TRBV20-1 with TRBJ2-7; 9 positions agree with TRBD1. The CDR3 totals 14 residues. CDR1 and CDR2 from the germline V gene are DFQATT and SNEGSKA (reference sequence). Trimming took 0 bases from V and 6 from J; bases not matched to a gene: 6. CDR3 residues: CSAREGQGSREQYF. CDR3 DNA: TGCAGTGCTAGAGAGGGACAGGGAAGTCGCGAGCAGTACTTC.

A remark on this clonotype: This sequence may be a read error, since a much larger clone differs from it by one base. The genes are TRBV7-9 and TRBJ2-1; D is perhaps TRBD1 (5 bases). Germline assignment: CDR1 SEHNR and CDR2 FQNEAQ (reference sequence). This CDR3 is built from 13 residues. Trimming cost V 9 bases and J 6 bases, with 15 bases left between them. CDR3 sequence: CARRKGCGNEQFF. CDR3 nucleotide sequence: TGTGCCAGAAGGAAGGGGTGCGGCAATGAGCAGTTCTTC.

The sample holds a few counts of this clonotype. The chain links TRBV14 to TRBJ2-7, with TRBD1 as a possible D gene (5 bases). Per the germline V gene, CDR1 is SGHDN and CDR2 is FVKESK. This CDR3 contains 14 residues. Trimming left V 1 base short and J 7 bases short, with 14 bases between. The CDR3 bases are TGTGCCAGCAGCCAAGGGCGATCAGCAGGGGAGCAGTACTTC. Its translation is CASSQGRSAGEQYF. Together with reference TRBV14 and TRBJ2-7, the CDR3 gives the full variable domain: EAGVTQFPSHSVIEKGQTVTLRCDPISGHDNLYWYRRVMGKEIKFLLHFVKESKQDESGMPNNRFLAERTGGTYSTLKVQPAELEDSGVYFCASSQGRSAGEQYFGPGTRLTVT.

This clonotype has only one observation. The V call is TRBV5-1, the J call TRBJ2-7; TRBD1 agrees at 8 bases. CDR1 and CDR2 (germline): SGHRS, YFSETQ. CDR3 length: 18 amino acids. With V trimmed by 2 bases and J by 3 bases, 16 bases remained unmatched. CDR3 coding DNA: TGCGCCAGCAGCTTCCCGCTTGAATATATGGGACAGGTCTACGAGCAGTACTTC. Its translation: CASSFPLEYMGQVYEQYF.

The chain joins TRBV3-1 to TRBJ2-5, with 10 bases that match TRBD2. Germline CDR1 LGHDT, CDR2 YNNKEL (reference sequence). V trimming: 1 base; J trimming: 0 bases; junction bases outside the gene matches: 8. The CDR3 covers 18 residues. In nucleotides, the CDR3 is TGTGCCAGCAGCCAAGTTGCTAGCGGGGGCCCATACCAAGAGACCCAGTACTTC. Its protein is CASSQVASGGPYQETQYF.

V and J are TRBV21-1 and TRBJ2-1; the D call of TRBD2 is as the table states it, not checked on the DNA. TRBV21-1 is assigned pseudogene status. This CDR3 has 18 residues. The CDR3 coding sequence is TGTGCCAGCAGCAAAGTCGATTTGGGACTAGCAAAATACAATGAGCAGTTCTTC. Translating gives CASSKVDLGLAKYNEQFF.

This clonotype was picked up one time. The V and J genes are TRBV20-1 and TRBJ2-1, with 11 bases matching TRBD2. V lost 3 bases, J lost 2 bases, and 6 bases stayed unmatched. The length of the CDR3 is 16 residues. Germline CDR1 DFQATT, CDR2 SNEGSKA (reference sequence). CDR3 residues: CSASGSSGRPYNEQFF. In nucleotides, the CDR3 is TGCAGTGCTAGCGGCTCTAGCGGGAGGCCCTACAATGAGCAGTTCTTC.

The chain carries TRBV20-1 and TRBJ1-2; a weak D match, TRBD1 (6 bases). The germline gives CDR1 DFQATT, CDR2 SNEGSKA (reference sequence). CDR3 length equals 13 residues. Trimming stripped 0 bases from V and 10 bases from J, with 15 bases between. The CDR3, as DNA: TGCAGTGCTAGAGAGGGGGCGCAGGGTGACTACACCTTC. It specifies CSAREGAQGDYTF.

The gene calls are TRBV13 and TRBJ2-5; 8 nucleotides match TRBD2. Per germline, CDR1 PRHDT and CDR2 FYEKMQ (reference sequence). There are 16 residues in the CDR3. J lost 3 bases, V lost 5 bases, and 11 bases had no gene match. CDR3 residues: CASSPLRGGYKETQYF. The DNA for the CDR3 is TGTGCCAGCAGCCCCCTACGGGGGGGATATAAAGAGACCCAGTACTTC.

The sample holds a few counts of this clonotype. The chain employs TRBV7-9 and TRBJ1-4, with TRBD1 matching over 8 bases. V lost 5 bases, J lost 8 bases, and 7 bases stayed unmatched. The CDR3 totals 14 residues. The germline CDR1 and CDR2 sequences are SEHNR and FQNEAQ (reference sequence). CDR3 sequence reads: CASSTAGGWEKLFF. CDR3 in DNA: TGTGCCAGCAGCACTGCAGGGGGCTGGGAAAAACTGTTTTTT.

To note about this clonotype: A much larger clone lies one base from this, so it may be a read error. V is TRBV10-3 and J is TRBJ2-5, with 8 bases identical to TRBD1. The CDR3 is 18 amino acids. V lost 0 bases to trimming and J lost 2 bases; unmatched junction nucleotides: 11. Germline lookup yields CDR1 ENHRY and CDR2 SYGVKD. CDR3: CAISESRQGTNRQETQYF. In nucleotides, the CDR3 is TGTGCCATCAGTGAGTCCCGACAGGGGACGAACCGACAAGAGACCCAGTACTTC.

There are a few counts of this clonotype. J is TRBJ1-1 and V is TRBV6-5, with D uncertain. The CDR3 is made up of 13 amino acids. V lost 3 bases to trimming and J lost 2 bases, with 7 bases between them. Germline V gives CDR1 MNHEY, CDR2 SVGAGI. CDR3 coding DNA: TGTGCCAGCAGTTATAGGCCCAACACTGAAGCTTTCTTT. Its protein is CASSYRPNTEAFF.

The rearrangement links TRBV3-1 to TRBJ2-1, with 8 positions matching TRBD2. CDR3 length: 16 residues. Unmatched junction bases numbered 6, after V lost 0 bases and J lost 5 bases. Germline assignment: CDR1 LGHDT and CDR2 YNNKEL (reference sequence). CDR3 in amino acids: CASSQDSTGGDNEQFF. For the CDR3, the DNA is TGTGCCAGCAGCCAAGACTCAACGGGAGGGGACAATGAGCAGTTCTTC.

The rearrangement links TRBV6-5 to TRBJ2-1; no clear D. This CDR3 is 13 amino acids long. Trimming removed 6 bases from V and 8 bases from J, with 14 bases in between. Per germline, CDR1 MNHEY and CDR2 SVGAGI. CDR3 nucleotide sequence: TGTGCCAGCAGCCTCCCACATCGGGATGAGCAGTTCTTC. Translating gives CASSLPHRDEQFF.

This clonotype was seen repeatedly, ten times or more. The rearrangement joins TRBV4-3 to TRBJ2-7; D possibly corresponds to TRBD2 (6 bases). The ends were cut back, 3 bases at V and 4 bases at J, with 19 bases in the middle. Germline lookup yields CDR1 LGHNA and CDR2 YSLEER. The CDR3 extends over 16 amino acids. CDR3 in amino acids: CASSHLPGASSYEQYF. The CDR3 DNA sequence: TGCGCCAGCAGCCACCTCCCGGGAGCCTCGTCATACGAGCAGTACTTC.